The 5 T cell receptor beta chains given below trace back to one sample, sequenced in a study of early T cells in non-severe SARS-CoV-2 infection. TCRdb re-called the 5' RACE reads with MiXCR, one entry per CDR3 protein. The sample consists of about 61,000 distinct CDR3 sequences, less than 10% of them appearing once. The sequenced sample consisted of whole blood. Receptor source: an adult who was a healthcare worker with PCR-confirmed SARS-CoV-2 infection or an uninfected control (not recorded which).

This clonotype appeared a few times. This chain uses TRBV3-1 with TRBJ2-7; D perhaps matches TRBD2 (6 bases). Trimming stripped 0 bases from V and 3 bases from J, with 9 bases between. CDR1 LGHDT and CDR2 YNNKEL come from the germline V gene (reference sequence). This CDR3 has 14 residues. The CDR3 DNA reads TGTGCCAGCAGCCAAGACGGGGGAGACTACGAGCAGTACGTC. Amino acid sequence: CASSQDGGDYEQYV.

This clonotype was detected ten times or more. The J gene is TRBJ1-3, the V gene TRBV30; 9 nucleotides align to TRBD1. With V trimmed by 5 bases and J by 1 base, 9 bases remained unmatched. The CDR3 sequence is 16 residues long. Germline assignment: CDR1 GTSNPN and CDR2 SVGIG (reference sequence). CDR3 sequence: CAWGLSTGGSGNTIYF. CDR3 bases: TGTGCCTGGGGACTATCGACAGGGGGATCTGGAAACACCATATATTTT.

The V call is TRBV2, the J call TRBJ1-1; D might be TRBD1 (5 bases). V lost 9 bases and J lost 8, with 25 bases in between. Germline V gene data show CDR1 as SNHLY and CDR2 as FYNNEI. CDR3 length: 15 residues. The CDR3 protein is CARGGYGRMNLEAFF. In DNA form, the CDR3 reads TGTGCCAGGGGGGGATACGGGCGTATGAATTTAGAAGCTTTCTTT. Variable domain in full (rest from reference TRBV2 and TRBJ1-1): EPEVTQTPSHQVTQMGQEVILRCVPISNHLYFYWYRQILGQKVEFLVSFYNNEISEKSEIFDDQFSVERPDGSNFTLKIRSTKLEDSAMYFCARGGYGRMNLEAFFGQGTRLTVV.

The rearrangement links TRBV29-1 to TRBJ2-5; D may be TRBD1 (6 bases). The CDR3 is 12 amino acids. With 4 bases removed from V and 4 bases from J, the gap between germline ends came to 10 bases. Germline loops: CDR1 SQVTM, CDR2 ANQGSEA. CDR3 sequence (DNA): TGCAGCGTTGCATCAGGGGTAGAGACCCAGTACTTC. Its protein is CSVASGVETQYF.

This clonotype has just a few counts. The rearrangement links TRBV3-1 to TRBJ1-3; maybe TRBD1 (6 bases). This CDR3 is built from 15 residues. V lost 3 bases, J lost 6 bases, and 15 bases lay in between. Germline CDR1 reads LGHDT; CDR2 reads YNNKEL (reference sequence). The CDR3 DNA sequence: TGTGCCAGCAGCCACAACGTCCAGGGGTCAAACACCATATATTTT. Protein product: CASSHNVQGSNTIYF.